This T cell receptor beta chain was captured in a study of response to subunit inactivated influenza vaccine. The study's findings and limits: Few additional T cells are recruited per seasonal influenza vaccination, authors suggested.

This clonotype was seen ten or more times. The antigen is not known. Trimming took 4 bases from V and 0 from J, leaving 9 bases between them. The CDR3 consists of 15 residues. In germline, CDR1 is LGHNA, CDR2 YNFKEQ. One entry per CDR3 protein results from TCRdb running MiXCR on the RT-PCR reads. The data contain hundreds of thousands of distinct CDR3 sequences, roughly 13% of them singletons. The material sequenced was PBMCs from blood, taken roughly 15 days before vaccination. The clonotype was recovered from a middle-aged man who received an inactivated influenza vaccine. This chain links TRBV4-2 with TRBJ1-4; no firm D call. CDR3 DNA: TGTGCCAGCAGCCCTGACCGTGCAACTAATGAAAAACTGTTTTTT. Residues: CASSPDRATNEKLFF.